One TCR beta chain is described in this entry. The antigen it recognizes is unknown. One base away there is no much larger clone; base qualities are not given. At the DNA level, this CDR3 is encoded by other sequences in the same sample as well. The sample comes from a study of blood T cell repertoires in COVID-19 (dated by TCRdb to the early 2020s). Describing the broader study: Collaborator samples came from the United States, Italy and Spain and covered acute and convalescent phases of COVID-19. The sample metadata nearly always contained a de-identified subject ID, COVID-19 status, age in years and sex. Subjects who had been exposed to COVID-19, were actively infected with it, or had recovered from it provided the deeply sampled blood TCRbeta repertoires that made up the dataset. The samples were drawn from the first 160 participants of the ongoing ImmuneRACE study and from 950 to 1,500 subjects provided by 6 global collaborators. The material from the prospective study consisted of cDNA or gDNA derived from T cells, B-cell-depleted T cells, or PBMCs. The repertoires were released in a freely available public database meant as a resource for research on the immune response to SARS-CoV-2. HLA class I and class II types, where available, came from metadata supplied by the sample provider rather than from assay-based typing.

TCRbeta CDR3 regions were amplified from genomic DNA by means of the immunoSEQ Assay, a bias-controlled multiplex PCR. On the authors' methods: The number of nucleated cells in each sample was estimated by amplification of reference gene primers within the assay. Sequence reads were collapsed and filtered to measure the absolute abundance of every unique TCRbeta CDR3 rearrangement. For each sample, productive Simpson clonality was calculated by taking the square root of Simpson's diversity index across productive rearrangements. TCRdb retrieved this table from immuneACCESS and kept in-frame rearrangements only. Not all clones are present; in checked studies, unresolved V genes account for under half, and no reason is known for the remainder. That table furnishes V, J and clone size, whereas the DNA furnished D and trimming. This sample gives roughly 410,000 clones in total; more than 75% of them show up just once. The ten largest clones represent under 3% of the sample.

One collaborating source in Seattle enrolled patients while the patients were actively infected and followed the patients over time throughout the course of disease. Each collaborating institution followed its own protocols to collect whole blood in K2EDTA tubes. For TCRbeta analysis, collaborator samples were shipped as frozen whole blood, as isolated PBMCs, or as DNA extracted from either sample type. Trimming removed 3 bases from V and 3 bases from J, leaving 9 bases between the germline ends. Measured from the cysteine to the phenylalanine, the CDR3 is 13 residues long. The read is trimmed to its CDR3 DNA, 39 bases read in frame from base 1. CDR1 and CDR2, per the germline V gene, are SGDLS and YYNGEE. What the research found in general, with its limitations: How much clinical and demographic metadata was included differed by source and by participant, and the metadata was provided uncurated.

Recombination connected TRBV9 to TRBJ1-2, and possibly TRBD1, on 5 matching bases. The specimen was peripheral blood. The clonotype comes from a woman between 55 and 75 years old with COVID-19, enrolled during active disease. The CDR3 is CASSETGYYGYTF. The DNA reads TGTGCCAGCAGCGAAACAGGTTACTATGGCTACACCTTC.